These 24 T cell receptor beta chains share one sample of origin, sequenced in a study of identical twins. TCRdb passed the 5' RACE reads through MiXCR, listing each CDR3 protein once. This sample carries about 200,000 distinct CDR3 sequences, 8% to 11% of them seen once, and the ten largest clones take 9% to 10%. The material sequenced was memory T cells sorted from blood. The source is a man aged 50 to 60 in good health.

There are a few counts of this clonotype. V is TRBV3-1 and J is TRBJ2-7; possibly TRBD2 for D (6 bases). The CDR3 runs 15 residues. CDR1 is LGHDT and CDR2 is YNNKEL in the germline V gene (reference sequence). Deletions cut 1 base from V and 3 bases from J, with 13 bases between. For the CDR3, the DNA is TGTGCCAGCAGCCAAGCGCGGGGTTCCATCTACGAGCAGTACTTC. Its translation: CASSQARGSIYEQYF.

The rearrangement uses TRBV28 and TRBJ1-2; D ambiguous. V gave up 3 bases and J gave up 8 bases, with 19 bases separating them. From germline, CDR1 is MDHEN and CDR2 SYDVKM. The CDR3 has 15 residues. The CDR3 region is CASSFTPTDRGGYTF. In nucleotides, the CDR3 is TGTGCCAGCAGTTTTACGCCGACGGATCGAGGGGGCTACACCTTC.

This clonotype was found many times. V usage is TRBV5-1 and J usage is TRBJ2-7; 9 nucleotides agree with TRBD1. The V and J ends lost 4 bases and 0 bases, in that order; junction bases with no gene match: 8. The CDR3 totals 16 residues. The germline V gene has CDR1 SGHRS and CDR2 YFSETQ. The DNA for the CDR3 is TGCGCCAGCAGCCTAACCGGGACAGGGTACTCCTACGAGCAGTACTTC. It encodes CASSLTGTGYSYEQYF. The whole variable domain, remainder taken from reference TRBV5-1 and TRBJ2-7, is KAGVTQTPRYLIKTRGQQVTLSCSPISGHRSVSWYQQTPGQGLQFLFEYFSETQRNKGNFPGRFSGRQFSNSRSEMNVSTLELGDSALYLCASSLTGTGYSYEQYFGPGTRLTVT.

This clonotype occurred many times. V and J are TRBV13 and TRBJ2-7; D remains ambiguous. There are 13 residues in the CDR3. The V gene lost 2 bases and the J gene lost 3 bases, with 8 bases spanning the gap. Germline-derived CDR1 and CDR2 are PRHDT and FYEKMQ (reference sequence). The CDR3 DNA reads TGTGCCAGCAGCTTAACTTACGGCTACGAGCAGTACTTC. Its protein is CASSLTYGYEQYF.

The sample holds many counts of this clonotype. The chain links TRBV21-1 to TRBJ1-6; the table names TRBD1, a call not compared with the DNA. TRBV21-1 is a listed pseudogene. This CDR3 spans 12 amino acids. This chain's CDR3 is CAILGQVSPLHF. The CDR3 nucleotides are TGTGCCATTCTGGGGCAGGTTTCCCCCCTCCACTTT.

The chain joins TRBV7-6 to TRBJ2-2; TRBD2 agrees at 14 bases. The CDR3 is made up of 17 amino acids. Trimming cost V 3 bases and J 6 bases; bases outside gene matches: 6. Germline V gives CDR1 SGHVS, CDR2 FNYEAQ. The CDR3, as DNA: TGTGCCAGCAGCTTCGGGACTAGCGGGAGTACACCCGGGGAGCTGTTTTTT. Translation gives CASSFGTSGSTPGELFF. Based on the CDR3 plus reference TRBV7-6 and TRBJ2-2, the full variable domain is GAGVSQSPRYKVTKRGQDVALRCDPISGHVSLYWYRQALGQGPEFLTYFNYEAQQDKSGLPNDRFSAERPEGSISTLTIQRTEQRDSAMYRCASSFGTSGSTPGELFFGEGSRLTVL.

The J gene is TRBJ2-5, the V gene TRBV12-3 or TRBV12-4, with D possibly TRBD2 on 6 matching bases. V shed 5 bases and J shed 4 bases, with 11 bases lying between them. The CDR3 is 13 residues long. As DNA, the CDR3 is TGTGCCAGCAGTCATGGGGGGAGAGAGACCCAGTACTTC. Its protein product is CASSHGGRETQYF.

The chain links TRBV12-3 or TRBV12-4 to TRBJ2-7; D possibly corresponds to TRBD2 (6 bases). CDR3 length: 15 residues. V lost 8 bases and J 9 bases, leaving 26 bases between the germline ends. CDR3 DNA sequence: TGTGCCAGCTCCTCGGCGGGAATGACCCATGTGGGGCAGTACTTC. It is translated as CASSSAGMTHVGQYF.

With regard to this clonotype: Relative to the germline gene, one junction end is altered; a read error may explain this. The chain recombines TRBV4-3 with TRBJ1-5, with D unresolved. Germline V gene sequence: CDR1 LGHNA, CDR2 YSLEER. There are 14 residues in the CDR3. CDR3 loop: CASSPTSSHQPQHF. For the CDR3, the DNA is TGCGCCAGCAGCCCAACATCTAGCCATCAGCCCCAGCATTTT.

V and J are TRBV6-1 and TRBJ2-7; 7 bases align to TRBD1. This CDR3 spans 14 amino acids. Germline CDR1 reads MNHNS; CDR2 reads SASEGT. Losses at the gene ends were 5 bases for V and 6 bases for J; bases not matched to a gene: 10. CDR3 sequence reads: CASSPHTGVSEQYF. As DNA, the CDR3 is TGTGCCAGCAGTCCTCACACAGGGGTCAGCGAGCAGTACTTC.

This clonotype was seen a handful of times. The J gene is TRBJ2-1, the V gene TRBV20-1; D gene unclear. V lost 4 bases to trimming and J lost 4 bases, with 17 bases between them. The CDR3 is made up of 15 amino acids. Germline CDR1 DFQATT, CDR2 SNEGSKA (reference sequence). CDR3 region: CSATPNRRNYNEQFF. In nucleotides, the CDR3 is TGCAGTGCTACCCCGAATAGAAGGAATTACAATGAGCAGTTCTTC.

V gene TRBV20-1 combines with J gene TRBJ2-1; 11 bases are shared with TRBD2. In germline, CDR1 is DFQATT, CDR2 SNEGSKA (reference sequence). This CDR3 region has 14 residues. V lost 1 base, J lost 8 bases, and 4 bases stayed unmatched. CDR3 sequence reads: CSARGLAGSDEQFF. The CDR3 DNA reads TGCAGTGCTAGAGGACTAGCGGGATCCGATGAGCAGTTCTTC.

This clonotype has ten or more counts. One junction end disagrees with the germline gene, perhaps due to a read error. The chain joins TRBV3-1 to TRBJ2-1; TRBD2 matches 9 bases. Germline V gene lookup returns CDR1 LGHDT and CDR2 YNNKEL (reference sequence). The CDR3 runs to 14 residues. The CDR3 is CASSHSRAGGKEVF. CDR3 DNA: TGTGCCAGCAGCCACTCAAGGGCGGGGGGGAAGGAGGTCTTC.

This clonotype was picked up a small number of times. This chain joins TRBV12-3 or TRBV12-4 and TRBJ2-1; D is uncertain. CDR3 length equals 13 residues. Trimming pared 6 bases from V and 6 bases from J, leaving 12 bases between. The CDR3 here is CASRQQVPNEQFF. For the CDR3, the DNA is TGTGCCAGCAGGCAGCAGGTCCCCAATGAGCAGTTCTTC.

In DNA, the CDR3 is TGTGCCAGCAGCTTAGCAGTACATACAACGAACATTCAGTACTTC. Its translation is CASSLAVHTTNIQYF. V is TRBV11-2 and J is TRBJ2-4; D gene uncertain. This CDR3 contains 15 residues. Trimming took 1 base from V and 7 from J, leaving 14 bases between them. CDR1 and CDR2 from the germline V gene are SGHAT and FQNNGV.

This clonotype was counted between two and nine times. The CDR3 DNA sequence: TGTGCCAGCAGCCGGGGACAGGGTGATACGCAGTATTTT. It is translated as CASSRGQGDTQYF. V gene TRBV7-2 combines with J gene TRBJ2-3; TRBD1 matches at 9 bases. J gave up 6 bases and V 5 bases, and 3 bases lay outside the gene matches. Germline loops: CDR1 SGHTA, CDR2 FQGNSA. The CDR3 consists of 13 residues.

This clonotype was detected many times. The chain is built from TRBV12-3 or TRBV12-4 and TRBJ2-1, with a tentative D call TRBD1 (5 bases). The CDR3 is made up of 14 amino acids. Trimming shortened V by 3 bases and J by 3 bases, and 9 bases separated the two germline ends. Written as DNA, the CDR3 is TGTGCCAGCAGTTTCCTGACAGACTACAATGAGCAGTTCTTC. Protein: CASSFLTDYNEQFF.

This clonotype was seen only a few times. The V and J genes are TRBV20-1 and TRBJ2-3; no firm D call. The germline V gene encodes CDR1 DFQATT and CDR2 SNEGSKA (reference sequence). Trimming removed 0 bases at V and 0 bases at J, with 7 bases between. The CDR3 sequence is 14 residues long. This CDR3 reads CSARDPLSTDTQYF. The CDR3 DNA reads TGCAGTGCTAGAGACCCGCTCAGCACAGATACGCAGTATTTT.

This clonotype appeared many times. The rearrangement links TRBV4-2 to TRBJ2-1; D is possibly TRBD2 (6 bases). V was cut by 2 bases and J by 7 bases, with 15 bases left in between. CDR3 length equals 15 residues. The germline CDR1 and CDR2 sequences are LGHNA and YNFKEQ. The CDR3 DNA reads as TGTGCCAGCAGCCAATCTTTGCGGGGAGGAAATGAGCAGTTCTTC. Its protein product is CASSQSLRGGNEQFF.

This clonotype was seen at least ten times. The CDR3 sequence is CASSPQRTDTQYF. Written as DNA, the CDR3 is TGCGCCAGCAGCCCACAGAGGACAGATACGCAGTATTTT. The V gene is TRBV4-3, the J gene TRBJ2-3; D unclear. Germline assignment: CDR1 LGHNA and CDR2 YSLEER. The CDR3 loop spans 13 amino acids. Trimming shortened V by 4 bases and J by 3 bases, and 8 bases separated the two germline ends.

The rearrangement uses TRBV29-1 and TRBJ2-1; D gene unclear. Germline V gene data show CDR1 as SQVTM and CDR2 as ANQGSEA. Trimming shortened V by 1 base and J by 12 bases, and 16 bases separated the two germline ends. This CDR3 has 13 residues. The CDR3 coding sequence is TGCAGCGTTGAAGCTGGGTTGCTATTTGGGCAGTTCTTC. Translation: CSVEAGLLFGQFF.

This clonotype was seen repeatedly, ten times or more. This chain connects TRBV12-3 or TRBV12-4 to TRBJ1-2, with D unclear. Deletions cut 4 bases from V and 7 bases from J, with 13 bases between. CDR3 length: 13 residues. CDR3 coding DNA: TGTGCCAGCAGTTACGGAAAGGGAGGTGGCTACACCTTC. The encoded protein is CASSYGKGGGYTF.

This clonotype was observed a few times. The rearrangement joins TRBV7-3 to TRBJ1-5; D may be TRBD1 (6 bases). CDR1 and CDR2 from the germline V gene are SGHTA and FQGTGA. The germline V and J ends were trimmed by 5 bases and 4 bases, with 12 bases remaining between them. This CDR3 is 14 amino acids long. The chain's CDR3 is CASSPKGENQPQHF. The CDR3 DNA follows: TGTGCCAGCAGCCCTAAGGGGGAAAATCAGCCCCAGCATTTT. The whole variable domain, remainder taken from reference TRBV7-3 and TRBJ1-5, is GAGVSQTPSNKVTEKGKYVELRCDPISGHTALYWYRQSLGQGPEFLIYFQGTGAADDSGLPNDRFFAVRPEGSVSTLKIQRTERGDSAVYLCASSPKGENQPQHFGDGTRLSIL.

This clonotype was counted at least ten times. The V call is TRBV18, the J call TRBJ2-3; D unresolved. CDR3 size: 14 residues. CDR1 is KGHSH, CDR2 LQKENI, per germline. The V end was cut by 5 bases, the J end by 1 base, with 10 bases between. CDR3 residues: CASSIEQGTDTQYF. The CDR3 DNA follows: TGTGCCAGCTCAATCGAGCAAGGCACAGATACGCAGTATTTT.